Below, 5 T cell receptor beta chains from the same sample are listed, as sequenced in a study of blood T cell repertoires in COVID-19. Sequenced by immunoSEQ multiplex PCR; TCRdb stores in-frame clones only, minus some. The table has hundreds of thousands of clones, roughly 89% seen once. Sequences were obtained from peripheral blood. Receptors were obtained from a young woman who had recovered from COVID-19.

The chain combines TRBV4-3 with TRBJ2-1; 9 bases align to TRBD1. The V segment lost 0 bases and the J segment 4 bases; nucleotides outside the gene matches: 10. This CDR3 comprises 18 residues. The germline V gene encodes CDR1 LGHNA and CDR2 YSLEER. CDR3 amino acids: CASSQDGTTGGSYNEQFF. The CDR3 bases are TGCGCCAGCAGCCAAGACGGTACCACAGGGGGCTCGTACAATGAGCAGTTCTTC.

The CDR3 coding sequence is TGTGCCAGCAGCTTAAAAGGAAGCGGCGTCCCTTTGAAGGATACGCAGTATTTT. Translation gives CASSLKGSGVPLKDTQYF. V gene TRBV11-2 combines with J gene TRBJ2-3, with TRBD2 as a possible D gene (5 bases). The length of the CDR3 is 18 residues. V lost 2 bases, J lost 6 bases, and 24 bases lay in between. Germline CDR1 SGHAT, CDR2 FQNNGV.

Only one count was recorded for this clone. This sequence joins TRBV7-2 and TRBJ2-2; D perhaps matches TRBD2 (5 bases). Trimming took 3 bases from V and 6 from J, leaving 14 bases between them. Germline V gene lookup returns CDR1 SGHTA and CDR2 FQGNSA. CDR3 length: 15 amino acids. CDR3 nucleotide sequence: TGTGCCAGCAGCTTGGACCCTAGCCTCCCCGGGGAGCTGTTTTTT. The encoded protein is CASSLDPSLPGELFF.

The chain employs TRBV29-1 and TRBJ1-2; 9 bases fit TRBD1. The CDR3 has 12 amino acids. The germline V gene has CDR1 SQVTM and CDR2 ANQGSEA. The V segment lost 7 bases and the J segment 7 bases; nucleotides outside the gene matches: 7. CDR3 nucleotides: TGCAGCGCCCCCGGGACAGGGATTGGCTACACCTTC. This encodes CSAPGTGIGYTF. The full variable domain, rest sourced from reference TRBV29-1 and TRBJ1-2, is SAVISQKPSRDICQRGTSLTIQCQVDSQVTMMFWYRQQPGQSLTLIATANQGSEATYESGFVIDKFPISRPNLTFSTLTVSNMSPEDSSIYLCSAPGTGIGYTFGSGTRLTVV.

J is TRBJ2-1 and V is TRBV7-2; 14 nucleotides match TRBD2. The CDR3 sequence is 15 residues long. Germline CDR1 is SGHTA and CDR2 is FQGNSA. V lost 5 bases, J lost 9 bases, and 6 bases stayed unmatched. CDR3 sequence: CASSTGLAGVGEQFF. As DNA, the CDR3 is TGTGCCAGCAGCACGGGACTAGCGGGAGTTGGTGAGCAGTTCTTC.